This entry lists 23 T cell receptor beta chains sequenced from one sample in a study of CD8 T cells in ankylosing spondylitis (TCRdb year 2017). Library generation was performed with 5' RACE. Sequencing took place on an Illumina HiSeq 2500. Through fastp at Q25 and MiXCR, TCRdb rebuilt clones from the public reads, retaining in-frame beta chains. Rows are combined by CDR3 protein, so each entry shows the most common genes and DNA. Recorded for this sample are some 130,000 distinct CDR3 sequences; approximately 7.3% of them occurred a single time. The ten top clones hold 9.5% to 15% of the sample. Sequencing input: blood, either unsorted or a sorted T cell fraction (not recorded which). These receptors were obtained from a female donor with ankylosing spondylitis or in good health (not recorded which).

This clonotype was recorded at least ten times. The genes are TRBV7-2 and TRBJ1-6, with 8 bases identical to TRBD1. V lost 4 bases and J lost 7; bases outside the gene matches: 6. Germline CDR1 and CDR2: SGHTA and FQGNSA. CDR3 length: 15 residues. The CDR3 DNA is TGTGCCAGCAGCTACTCTCGACAGGGGAATTCACCCCTCCACTTT. This encodes CASSYSRQGNSPLHF.

This clonotype was seen more than once but under ten times. This chain joins TRBV7-9 and TRBJ1-1; 9 nucleotides align to TRBD1. Germline loops: CDR1 SEHNR, CDR2 FQNEAQ (reference sequence). CDR3 size: 14 residues. Trimming cost V 7 bases and J 8 bases; bases outside gene matches: 11. As DNA, the CDR3 is TGTGCCAGCACCATTACAGGGGGCGGGAAAGAAGCTTTCTTT. It yields the protein CASTITGGGKEAFF.

This clonotype was detected only a few times. The chain couples TRBV13 to TRBJ2-3; 8 bases map to TRBD2. With 4 bases clipped from V and 1 base from J, the junction kept 1 base outside the gene matches. The CDR3 has 14 residues. Germline lookup yields CDR1 PRHDT and CDR2 FYEKMQ (reference sequence). The CDR3 sequence is CASSWGLGTDTQYF. The CDR3 DNA reads TGTGCCAGCAGCTGGGGACTAGGCACAGATACGCAGTATTTT. The full variable domain, with the rest looked up from reference TRBV13 and TRBJ2-3, is AAGVIQSPRHLIKEKRETATLKCYPIPRHDTVYWYQQGPGQDPQFLISFYEKMQSDKGSIPDRFSAQQFSDYHSELNMSSLELGDSALYFCASSWGLGTDTQYFGPGTRLTVL.

This clonotype came up many times. This chain joins TRBV28 and TRBJ2-2; no definite D call. The germline V gene has CDR1 MDHEN and CDR2 SYDVKM. The V end lost 2 bases, the J end lost 1 base, and 8 bases lay between the germline ends. The length of the CDR3 is 15 residues. CDR3 protein: CASSLDTRNTGELFF. The CDR3 coding sequence is TGTGCCAGCAGTTTAGACACTCGGAACACCGGGGAGCTGTTTTTT.

In its sample, this clonotype was seen many times. CDR3 sequence reads: CATSGDRSQETQYF. The DNA of the CDR3 is TGTGCCACCAGCGGGGACAGGTCCCAAGAGACCCAGTACTTC. The V call is TRBV15, the J call TRBJ2-5; TRBD1 agrees at 8 bases. The germline V gene has CDR1 LNHNV and CDR2 YYDKDF (reference sequence). V gave up 5 bases and J gave up 1 base; unmatched junction bases: 3. The CDR3 is 14 amino acids.

At least ten counts were recorded for this clonotype. CDR3 DNA sequence: TGTGCCAGCAGCCCCACCCCGGGACTCGACTACAATGAGCAGTTCTTC. It translates to CASSPTPGLDYNEQFF. This rearrangement joins TRBV7-2 to TRBJ2-1; tentative D call: TRBD2 (6 bases). CDR3 length equals 16 residues. V lost 5 bases to trimming and J lost 3 bases, with 17 bases between them. Germline lookup yields CDR1 SGHTA and CDR2 FQGNSA.

This clonotype was counted at least ten times. V and J are TRBV29-1 and TRBJ1-3; a weak D match, TRBD1 (5 bases). Germline V lookup: CDR1 SQVTM, CDR2 ANQGSEA. The CDR3 length is 13 residues. Trimming removed 7 bases from V and 0 bases from J, with 10 bases in between. CDR3 DNA sequence: TGCAGCGCCGGGGCCCTCTCTGGAAACACCATATATTTT. Its translation is CSAGALSGNTIYF.

The sample holds many counts of this clonotype. This chain links TRBV2 with TRBJ1-6; D is undetermined. This CDR3 region has 11 residues. Per germline, CDR1 SNHLY and CDR2 FYNNEI. V was cut by 7 bases and J by 8 bases, with 6 bases left in between. The CDR3 region is CASTDYSPLHF. The CDR3, as DNA: TGTGCCAGCACTGATTATTCACCCCTCCACTTT. Using reference TRBV2 and TRBJ1-6 for the parts outside the CDR3, the full variable domain is EPEVTQTPSHQVTQMGQEVILRCVPISNHLYFYWYRQILGQKVEFLVSFYNNEISEKSEIFDDQFSVERPDGSNFTLKIRSTKLEDSAMYFCASTDYSPLHFGNGTRLTVT.

This clonotype was picked up many times. This rearrangement joins TRBV5-1 to TRBJ2-3; 8 bases line up with TRBD2. Trimming at V came to 3 bases and at J to 5 bases, leaving 11 bases not matched to a gene. Germline V lookup: CDR1 SGHRS, CDR2 YFSETQ. This CDR3 spans 16 amino acids. The CDR3 sequence: CASSSQTSGGRDTQYF. The CDR3 DNA sequence: TGCGCCAGCAGCTCCCAAACTTCGGGGGGGCGAGATACGCAGTATTTT.

This clonotype has a count of ten or more. The chain joins TRBV7-8 to TRBJ2-5; 7 nucleotides agree with TRBD2. This CDR3 is built from 16 residues. Germline V lookup: CDR1 SGHVS, CDR2 FQNEAQ. Trimming at V came to 1 base and at J to 3 bases, leaving 8 bases not matched to a gene. For the CDR3, the DNA is TGTGCCAGCAGCTTAGTCCCTCAAAGCGGGGAAGAGACCCAGTACTTC. Amino acid sequence: CASSLVPQSGEETQYF.

This sequence joins TRBV3-1 and TRBJ2-3; no clear D. Between the trimmed V and J ends, which lost 1 base and 6 bases, there was a span of 5 bases. Germline values: CDR1 LGHDT, CDR2 YNNKEL (reference sequence). The CDR3 loop spans 12 amino acids. CDR3 residues: CASSQGFDTQYF. In DNA form, the CDR3 reads TGTGCCAGCAGCCAAGGATTCGATACGCAGTATTTT.

The chain carries TRBV7-9 and TRBJ2-7, with D tentatively TRBD1 or TRBD2 (5 bases each). The length of the CDR3 is 15 residues. Trimming removed 4 bases from V and 1 base from J, with 14 bases in between. CDR1 and CDR2 from the germline V gene are SEHNR and FQNEAQ (reference sequence). The CDR3 region is CASSSQRGESYEQYF. The DNA of the CDR3 is TGTGCCAGCAGCTCCCAGCGAGGGGAATCCTACGAGCAGTACTTC.

This clonotype appeared many times. This sequence joins TRBV14 and TRBJ1-6, with unresolved D. With 8 bases removed from V and 7 bases from J, the gap between germline ends came to 12 bases. Germline V CDR1 and CDR2: SGHDN, FVKESK. CDR3 length: 13 residues. CDR3 residues: CASGPAYNSPLHF. As DNA, the CDR3 is TGTGCCAGCGGGCCGGCGTACAATTCACCCCTCCACTTT.

This clonotype was seen many times. V and J are TRBV9 and TRBJ2-2; D is unresolved. Germline V gene lookup returns CDR1 SGDLS and CDR2 YYNGEE. Between the trimmed V and J ends, which lost 4 bases and 6 bases, there was a span of 10 bases. There are 13 residues in the CDR3. The CDR3, as DNA: TGTGCCAGCAGCCCCCGGTATTCCGGGGAGCTGTTTTTT. It specifies CASSPRYSGELFF.

This clonotype was counted ten times or more. CDR3: CAVRDRSSGANVLTF. The CDR3 nucleotides are TGTGCCGTCCGGGACAGGAGCTCTGGGGCCAACGTCCTGACTTTC. This chain uses TRBV2 with TRBJ2-6; TRBD1 matches at 8 bases. The germline CDR1 and CDR2 sequences are SNHLY and FYNNEI. The trim removed 11 bases at V and 0 bases at J, leaving 6 bases unmatched. The CDR3 covers 15 residues.

This clonotype has a count of ten or more. The V gene is TRBV5-6, the J gene TRBJ2-1; weak D call: TRBD2 (6 bases). In germline, CDR1 is SGHDT, CDR2 YYEEEE. V was cut by 3 bases and J by 12 bases, with 16 bases left in between. The CDR3 has 13 amino acids. CDR3 protein: CASSSGARDGQFF. In DNA, the CDR3 is TGTGCCAGCAGCTCGGGAGCCCGAGATGGGCAGTTCTTC.

This clonotype has a count of ten or more. V and J are TRBV5-1 and TRBJ1-5, with a weak D call TRBD1 (5 bases). V was cut by 4 bases and J by 7 bases, with 12 bases left in between. The CDR3 is made up of 13 amino acids. The germline V gene encodes CDR1 SGHRS and CDR2 YFSETQ. CDR3 sequence (DNA): TGCGCCAGCAGCGCGGGACTCGGACAGCCCCAGCATTTT. Translating gives CASSAGLGQPQHF.

This clonotype was seen many times. A junction end diverges from the germline sequence, so it may reflect a read error. V usage is TRBV5-1 and J usage is TRBJ1-2; 11 nucleotides match TRBD1. The CDR3 is made up of 16 amino acids. Germline V lookup: CDR1 SGHRS, CDR2 YFSETQ. The CDR3 coding sequence is TGCGTCAGCAGCTTGGGGTCCGGACAGGGGGCGTATGGCTACACCTTC. Translation gives CVSSLGSGQGAYGYTF. The whole variable domain, filled in from reference TRBV5-1 and TRBJ1-2, reads KAGVTQTPRYLIKTRGQQVTLSCSPISGHRSVSWYQQTPGQGLQFLFEYFSETQRNKGNFPGRFSGRQFSNSRSEMNVSTLELGDSALYLCVSSLGSGQGAYGYTFGSGTRLTVV.

This clonotype was detected ten times or more. This chain connects TRBV7-2 to TRBJ1-3; a weak D match, TRBD1 (5 bases). CDR3 length: 15 amino acids. The germline CDR1 and CDR2 sequences are SGHTA and FQGNSA. Trimming shortened V by 1 base and J by 7 bases, and 14 bases separated the two germline ends. CDR3 sequence reads: CASSLDGAGRNTIYF. Written as DNA, the CDR3 is TGTGCCAGCAGCTTAGACGGGGCAGGGCGGAACACCATATATTTT.

This clonotype appeared a few times. The chain carries TRBV7-9 and TRBJ1-1; the match to TRBD1 covers 11 bases. Germline lookup yields CDR1 SEHNR and CDR2 FQNEAQ (reference sequence). This CDR3 comprises 16 residues. V dropped 4 bases and J dropped 4; count of bases not matched to a gene: 8. DNA for the CDR3: TGTGCCAGCAGCTCCTGGACAGGGGGCAGGGGCACTGAAGCTTTCTTT. This gives the protein CASSSWTGGRGTEAFF.

This clonotype has at least ten counts. The genes are TRBV7-9 and TRBJ1-1; no reliable D call. The CDR3 extends over 12 amino acids. V lost 6 bases to trimming and J lost 5 bases, with 10 bases between them. Germline CDR1 SEHNR, CDR2 FQNEAQ (reference sequence). The CDR3 loop is CASSLGRTEAFF. Here the CDR3 DNA reads TGTGCCAGCAGTCTAGGGCGGACTGAAGCTTTCTTT.

This clonotype occurred many times. The chain combines TRBV4-2 with TRBJ2-1, with TRBD2 matching 14 bases. This CDR3 has 20 amino acids. V shed 3 bases, J shed 0 bases, and the junction held 10 bases outside the gene matches. The germline gives CDR1 LGHNA, CDR2 YNFKEQ. CDR3 DNA: TGTGCCAGCAGCCACCCCGGGACTAGCGGGGGCCAAAGCTCCTACAATGAGCAGTTCTTC. Protein sequence: CASSHPGTSGGQSSYNEQFF.

This clonotype was detected many times. V is TRBV3-1 and J is TRBJ2-1, with D perhaps assigned TRBD1 or TRBD2 (5 bases each). CDR1 and CDR2 from the germline V gene are LGHDT and YNNKEL (reference sequence). Trimming cost V 4 bases and J 8 bases, with 15 bases left between them. The CDR3 loop spans 14 amino acids. The CDR3 here is CASSPRERGHEQFF. CDR3 bases: TGTGCCAGCAGCCCAAGAGAAAGGGGACATGAGCAGTTCTTC.